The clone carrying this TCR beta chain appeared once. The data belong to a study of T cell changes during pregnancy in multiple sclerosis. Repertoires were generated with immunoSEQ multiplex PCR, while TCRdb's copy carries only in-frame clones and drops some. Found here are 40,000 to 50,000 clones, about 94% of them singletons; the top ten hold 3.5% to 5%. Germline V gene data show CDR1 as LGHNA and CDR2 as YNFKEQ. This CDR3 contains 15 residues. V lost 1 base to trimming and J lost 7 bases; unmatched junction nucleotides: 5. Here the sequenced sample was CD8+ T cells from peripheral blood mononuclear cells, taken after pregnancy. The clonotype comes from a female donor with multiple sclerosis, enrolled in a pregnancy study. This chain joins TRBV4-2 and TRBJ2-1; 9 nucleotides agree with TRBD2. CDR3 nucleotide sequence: TGTGCCAGCAGCCAAGTGAGCGGGAGGCGGAATGAGCAGTTCTTC. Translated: CASSQVSGRRNEQFF.